This T cell receptor beta chain was sequenced during a study of cytomegalovirus exposure and HLA in healthy donors. Overall study context: The 120 million or so unique TCR beta sequences, from around 200 million T cells, were found by an earlier analysis. From HLA-typed donors, an early data release held roughly 89 million unique TCRs.

General study findings and limits: The records held CMV serostatus as the only immune exposure information.

Primers included in the PCR were 60 Vbeta and 13 Jbeta primers. TCRdb keeps only in-frame clones here, not all; method: immunoSEQ multiplex PCR. The table shows about 150,000 clones, with roughly 83% occurring only once. Turning to this clone: What it binds is not known.

Material: PBMCs. The TCR comes from a man in his thirties or forties in good health and CMV-seropositive.

In DNA, the CDR3 is TGTGCCAGCAGCTTAGAGACAGTATATAGCAATCAGCCCCAGCATTTT. Translated: CASSLETVYSNQPQHF. The gene calls are TRBV7-9 and TRBJ1-5, with TRBD1 as a possible D gene (5 bases). The germline CDR1 and CDR2 sequences are SEHNR and FQNEAQ (reference sequence). The CDR3 has 16 residues. The V end lost 1 base, the J end lost 0 bases, and 10 bases lay between the germline ends.